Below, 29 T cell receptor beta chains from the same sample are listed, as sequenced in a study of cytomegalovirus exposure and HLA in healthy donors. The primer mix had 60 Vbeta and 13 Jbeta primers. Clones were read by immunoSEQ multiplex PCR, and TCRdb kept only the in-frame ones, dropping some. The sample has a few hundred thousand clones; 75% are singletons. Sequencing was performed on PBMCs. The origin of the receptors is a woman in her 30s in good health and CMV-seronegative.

CDR3 nucleotide sequence: TGTGCCAGCAGCCCTGAAGGACTAGCGGGGGGGCGGGAGACCCAGTACTTC. Its translation is CASSPEGLAGGRETQYF. The chain uses TRBV7-8 and TRBJ2-5; 15 bases map to TRBD2. V was clipped by 5 bases and J by 5 bases; unmatched bases: 9. The CDR3 covers 17 residues. CDR1 and CDR2 (germline): SGHVS, FQNEAQ.

The CDR3 sequence is CASSREDRPYEQYF. As DNA, the CDR3 is TGTGCCAGCAGCCGGGAAGACCGTCCATACGAGCAGTACTTC. The chain is built from TRBV7-9 and TRBJ2-7, with D maybe TRBD2 (5 bases). V was pared by 5 bases and J by 4 bases, with 15 bases between. Germline assignment: CDR1 SEHNR and CDR2 FQNEAQ (reference sequence). CDR3 length: 14 residues.

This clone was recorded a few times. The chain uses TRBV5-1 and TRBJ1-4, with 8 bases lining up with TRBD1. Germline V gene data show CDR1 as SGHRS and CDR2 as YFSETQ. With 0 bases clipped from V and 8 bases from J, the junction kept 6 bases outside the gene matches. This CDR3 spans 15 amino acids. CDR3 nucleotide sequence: TGCGCCAGCAGCTTGGAGACAGGGGCGGGCGAAAAACTGTTTTTT. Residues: CASSLETGAGEKLFF.

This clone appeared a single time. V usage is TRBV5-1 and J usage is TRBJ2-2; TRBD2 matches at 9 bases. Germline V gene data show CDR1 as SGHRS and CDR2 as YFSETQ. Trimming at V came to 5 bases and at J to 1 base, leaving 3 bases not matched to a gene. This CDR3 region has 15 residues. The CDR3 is CASRKTSGNTGELFF. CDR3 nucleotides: TGCGCCAGCAGGAAGACTAGCGGGAACACCGGGGAGCTGTTTTTT.

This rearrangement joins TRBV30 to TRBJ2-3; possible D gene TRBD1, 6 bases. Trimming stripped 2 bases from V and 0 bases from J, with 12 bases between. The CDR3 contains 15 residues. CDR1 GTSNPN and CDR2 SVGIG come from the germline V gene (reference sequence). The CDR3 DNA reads TGTGCCTGGAGTATTGCAGGGGATAGCACAGATACGCAGTATTTT. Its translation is CAWSIAGDSTDTQYF.

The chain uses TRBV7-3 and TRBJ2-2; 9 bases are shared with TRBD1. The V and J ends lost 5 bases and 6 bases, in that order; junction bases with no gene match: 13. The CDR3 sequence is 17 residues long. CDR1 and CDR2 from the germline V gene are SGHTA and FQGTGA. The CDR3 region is CASSIIPGQGLSGELFF. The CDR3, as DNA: TGTGCCAGCAGCATTATCCCGGGACAGGGATTGTCCGGGGAGCTGTTTTTT.

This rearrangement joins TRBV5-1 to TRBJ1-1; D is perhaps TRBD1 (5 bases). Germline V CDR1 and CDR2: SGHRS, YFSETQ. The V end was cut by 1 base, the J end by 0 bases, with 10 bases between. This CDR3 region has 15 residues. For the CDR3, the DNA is TGCGCCAGCAGCTTGATCGGGGGGATGAACACTGAAGCTTTCTTT. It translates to CASSLIGGMNTEAFF.

In DNA, the CDR3 is TGCGCCAGCAGCGGGGGGACAGGGGGCAGGGAGACCCAGTACTTC. Translation: CASSGGTGGRETQYF. The chain recombines TRBV5-1 with TRBJ2-5, with 12 bases lining up with TRBD1. Germline V gene sequence: CDR1 SGHRS, CDR2 YFSETQ. The trim removed 4 bases at V and 5 bases at J, leaving 6 bases unmatched. The CDR3 consists of 15 residues.

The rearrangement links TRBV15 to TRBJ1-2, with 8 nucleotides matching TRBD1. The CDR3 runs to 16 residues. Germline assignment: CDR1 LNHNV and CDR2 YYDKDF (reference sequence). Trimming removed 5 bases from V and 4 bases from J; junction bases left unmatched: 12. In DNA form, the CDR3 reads TGTGCCACCAGCGCCGGCCTGGGACAGGTGATCTATGGCTACACCTTC. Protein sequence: CATSAGLGQVIYGYTF.

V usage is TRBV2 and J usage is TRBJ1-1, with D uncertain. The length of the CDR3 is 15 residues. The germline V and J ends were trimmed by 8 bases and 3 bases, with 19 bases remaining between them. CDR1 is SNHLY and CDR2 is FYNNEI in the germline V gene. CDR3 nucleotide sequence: TGTGCCAGCTCAAGTGAGGTCTTCGGGGACACTGAAGCTTTCTTT. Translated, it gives CASSSEVFGDTEAFF.

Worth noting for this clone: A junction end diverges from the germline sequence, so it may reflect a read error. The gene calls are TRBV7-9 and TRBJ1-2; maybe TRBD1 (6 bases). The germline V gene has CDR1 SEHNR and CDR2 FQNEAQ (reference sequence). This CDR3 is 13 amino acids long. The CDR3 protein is CSSSFTTGQGYTF. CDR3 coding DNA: TGTTCCAGCAGCTTTACGACAGGCCAAGGCTACACCTTC.

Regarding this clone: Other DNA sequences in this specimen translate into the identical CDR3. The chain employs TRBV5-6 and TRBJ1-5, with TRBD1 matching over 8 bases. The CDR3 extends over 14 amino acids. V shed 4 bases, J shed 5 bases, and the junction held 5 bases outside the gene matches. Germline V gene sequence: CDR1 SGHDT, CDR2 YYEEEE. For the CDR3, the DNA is TGTGCCAGCAGCCTTGGACAGGGCGATCAGCCCCAGCATTTT. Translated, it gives CASSLGQGDQPQHF.

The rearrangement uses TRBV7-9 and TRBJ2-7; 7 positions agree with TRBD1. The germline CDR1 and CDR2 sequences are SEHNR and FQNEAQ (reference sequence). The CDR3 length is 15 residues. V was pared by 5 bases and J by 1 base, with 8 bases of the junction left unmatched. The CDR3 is CASSIGTAYSYEQYF. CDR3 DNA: TGTGCCAGCAGCATCGGGACAGCGTATTCCTACGAGCAGTACTTC.

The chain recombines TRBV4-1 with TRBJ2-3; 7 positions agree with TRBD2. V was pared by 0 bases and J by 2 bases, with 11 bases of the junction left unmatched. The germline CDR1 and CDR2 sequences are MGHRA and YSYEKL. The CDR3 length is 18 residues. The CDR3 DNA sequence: TGCGCCAGCAGCCAAGATTCGTCTAGCGGACCGCTCACAGATACGCAGTATTTT. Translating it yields CASSQDSSSGPLTDTQYF.

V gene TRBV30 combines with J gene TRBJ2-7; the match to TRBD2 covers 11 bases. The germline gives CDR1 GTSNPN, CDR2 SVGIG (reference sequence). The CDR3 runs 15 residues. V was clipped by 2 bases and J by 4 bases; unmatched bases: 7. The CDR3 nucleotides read TGTGCCTGGAGTAGAGGGACTAGCGGCGTATACGAGCAGTACTTC. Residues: CAWSRGTSGVYEQYF.

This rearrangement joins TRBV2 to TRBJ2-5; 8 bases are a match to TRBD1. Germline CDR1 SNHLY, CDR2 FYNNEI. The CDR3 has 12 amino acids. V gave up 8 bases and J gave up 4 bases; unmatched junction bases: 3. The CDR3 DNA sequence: TGTGCCAGCTCAGGGGGCCTAGAGACCCAGTACTTC. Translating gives CASSGGLETQYF.

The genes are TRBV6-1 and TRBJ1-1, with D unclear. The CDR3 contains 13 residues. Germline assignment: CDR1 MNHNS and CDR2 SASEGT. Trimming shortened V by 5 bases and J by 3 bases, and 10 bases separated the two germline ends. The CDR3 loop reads CASSLLGDTEAFF. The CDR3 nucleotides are TGTGCCAGCAGTTTACTCGGAGACACTGAAGCTTTCTTT.

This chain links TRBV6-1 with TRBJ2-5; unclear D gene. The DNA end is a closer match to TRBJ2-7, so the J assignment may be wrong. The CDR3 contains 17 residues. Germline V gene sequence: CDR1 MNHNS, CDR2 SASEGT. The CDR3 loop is CASSVRSPGPTSYEQYF. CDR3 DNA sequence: TGTGCCAGCAGTGTACGCTCCCCGGGTCCAACCTCCTACGAGCAGTACTTC.

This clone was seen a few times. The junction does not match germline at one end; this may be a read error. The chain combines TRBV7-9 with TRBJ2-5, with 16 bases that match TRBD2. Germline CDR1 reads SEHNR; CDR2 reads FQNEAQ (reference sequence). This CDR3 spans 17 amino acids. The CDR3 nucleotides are TGTTCCAGCAGAGGGACTAGCGGGAGGGCGGGCCAAGAGACCCAGTACTTC. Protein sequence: CSSRGTSGRAGQETQYF.

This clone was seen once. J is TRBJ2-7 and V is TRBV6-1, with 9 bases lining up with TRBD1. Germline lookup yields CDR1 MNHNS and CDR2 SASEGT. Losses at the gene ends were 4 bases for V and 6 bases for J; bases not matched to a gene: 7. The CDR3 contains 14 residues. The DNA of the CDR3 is TGTGCCAGCAGTGCTCCGGGACAGGGAGTCGAGCAGTACTTC. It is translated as CASSAPGQGVEQYF.

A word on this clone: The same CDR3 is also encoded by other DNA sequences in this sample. The CDR3 loop reads CASSLRQGSVNYGYTF. The CDR3 region has the DNA TGTGCCAGCAGCTTGCGACAGGGAAGCGTTAACTATGGCTACACCTTC. The V gene is TRBV5-5, the J gene TRBJ1-2; TRBD1 aligns across 7 bases. J was trimmed by 1 base and V by 1 base; bases with no gene match: 7. This CDR3 is built from 16 residues. Looked up from germline, CDR1 is SGHKS and CDR2 is YYEKEE (reference sequence). The full variable domain, completed using reference TRBV5-5 and TRBJ1-2, is DAGVTQSPTHLIKTRGQQVTLRCSPISGHKSVSWYQQVLGQGPQFIFQYYEKEERGRGNFPDRFSARQFPNYSSELNVNALLLGDSALYLCASSLRQGSVNYGYTFGSGTRLTVV.

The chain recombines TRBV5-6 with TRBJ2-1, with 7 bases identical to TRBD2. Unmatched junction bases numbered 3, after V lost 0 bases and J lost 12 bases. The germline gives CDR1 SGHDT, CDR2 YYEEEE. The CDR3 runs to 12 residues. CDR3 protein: CASSLGSGRQFF. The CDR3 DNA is TGTGCCAGCAGCTTGGGTAGCGGGCGGCAGTTCTTC.

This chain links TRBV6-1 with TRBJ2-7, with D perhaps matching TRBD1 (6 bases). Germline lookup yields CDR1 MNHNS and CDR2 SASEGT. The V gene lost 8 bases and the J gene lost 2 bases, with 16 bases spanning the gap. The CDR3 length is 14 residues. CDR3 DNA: TGTGCCAGCCGTCTTGCCGGGGACACCTACGAGCAGTACTTC. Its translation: CASRLAGDTYEQYF.

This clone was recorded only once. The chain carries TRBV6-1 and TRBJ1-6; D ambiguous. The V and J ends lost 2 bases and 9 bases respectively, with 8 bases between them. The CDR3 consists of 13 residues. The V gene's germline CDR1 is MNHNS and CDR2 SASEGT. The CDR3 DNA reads TGTGCCAGCAGTGAACCGGGTAGTTCACCCCTCCACTTT. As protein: CASSEPGSSPLHF.

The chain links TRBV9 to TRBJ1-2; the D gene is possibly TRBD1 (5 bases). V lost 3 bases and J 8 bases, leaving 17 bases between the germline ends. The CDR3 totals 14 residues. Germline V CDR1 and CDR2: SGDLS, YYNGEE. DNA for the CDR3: TGTGCCAGCAGCGCTGGCACCGGGACTCTGGGCTACACCTTC. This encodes CASSAGTGTLGYTF.

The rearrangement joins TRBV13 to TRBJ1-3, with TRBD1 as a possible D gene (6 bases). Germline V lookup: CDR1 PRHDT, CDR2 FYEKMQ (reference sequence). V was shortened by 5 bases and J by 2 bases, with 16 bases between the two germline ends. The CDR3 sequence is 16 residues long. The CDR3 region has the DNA TGTGCCAGCAGCCTCCCGAAGCAGGGGACTGGAAACACCATATATTTT. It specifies CASSLPKQGTGNTIYF.

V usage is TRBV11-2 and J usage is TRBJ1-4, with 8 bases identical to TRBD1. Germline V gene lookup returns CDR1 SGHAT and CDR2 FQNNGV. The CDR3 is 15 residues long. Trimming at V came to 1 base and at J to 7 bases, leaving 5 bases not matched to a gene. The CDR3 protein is CASSLVTGVGEKLFF. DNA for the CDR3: TGTGCCAGCAGCTTAGTGACAGGGGTGGGTGAAAAACTGTTTTTT.

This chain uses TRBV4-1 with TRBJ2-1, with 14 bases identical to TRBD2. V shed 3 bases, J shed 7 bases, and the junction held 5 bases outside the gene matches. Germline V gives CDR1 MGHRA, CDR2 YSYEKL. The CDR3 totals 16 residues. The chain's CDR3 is CASSHRTSGRLNEQFF. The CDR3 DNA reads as TGCGCCAGCAGCCACCGGACTAGCGGGAGGCTGAATGAGCAGTTCTTC.

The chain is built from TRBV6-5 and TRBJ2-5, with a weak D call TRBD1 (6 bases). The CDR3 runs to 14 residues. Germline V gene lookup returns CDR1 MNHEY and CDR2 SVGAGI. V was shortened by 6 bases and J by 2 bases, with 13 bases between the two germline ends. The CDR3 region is CASSLSGQQETQYF. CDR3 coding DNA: TGTGCCAGCAGCCTATCCGGACAGCAAGAGACCCAGTACTTC.